Each of the 31 T cell receptor beta chains below was sequenced from the same sample in a study of blood T cell repertoires in COVID-19. Only in-frame clones appear in the TCRdb table, and some are missing; sequencing was by immunoSEQ multiplex PCR. The table records some 45,000 clones, 80% to 90% of them present only once. The sequencing sample was made of peripheral blood. All receptors come from a human donor with active COVID-19. The donor label of this sample is uncertain.

The V call is TRBV5-1, the J call TRBJ1-1; no clear D gene. The CDR3 runs to 15 residues. Germline V gene sequence: CDR1 SGHRS, CDR2 YFSETQ. With 0 bases removed from V and 4 bases from J, the gap between germline ends came to 13 bases. The CDR3 loop reads CASSLGSSGVTEAFF. CDR3 nucleotides: TGCGCCAGCAGCTTGGGGTCGAGCGGCGTCACTGAAGCTTTCTTT.

This sequence joins TRBV7-9 and TRBJ1-4; 8 bases line up with TRBD1. The CDR3 has 18 residues. V lost 5 bases and J lost 7; bases outside the gene matches: 18. Germline values: CDR1 SEHNR, CDR2 FQNEAQ (reference sequence). CDR3 sequence reads: CASSQGRLRAGGVEKLFF. The CDR3 DNA reads as TGTGCCAGCAGCCAGGGGCGTCTGAGGGCAGGGGGCGTTGAAAAACTGTTTTTT.

The chain carries TRBV2 and TRBJ1-1, with 9 bases lining up with TRBD1. V lost 5 bases to trimming and J lost 3 bases; unmatched junction nucleotides: 4. CDR1 and CDR2 (germline): SNHLY, FYNNEI. The CDR3 is 14 amino acids. This chain's CDR3 is CASSSQGAYTEAFF. The CDR3 DNA reads TGTGCCAGCAGTTCACAGGGGGCTTACACTGAAGCTTTCTTT.

The V gene is TRBV9, the J gene TRBJ2-5; TRBD1 agrees at 7 bases. V lost 4 bases, J lost 1 base, and 7 bases stayed unmatched. Germline V gene lookup returns CDR1 SGDLS and CDR2 YYNGEE. The length of the CDR3 is 15 residues. The CDR3 nucleotides read TGTGCCAGCAGCCCGAGGGGGCAGGCCCAAGAGACCCAGTACTTC. It codes for CASSPRGQAQETQYF.

Here the CDR3 reads CASSDGQGGTDTQYF. CDR3 nucleotides: TGTGCCAGCAGTGATGGACAGGGAGGCACAGATACGCAGTATTTT. The chain joins TRBV6-4 to TRBJ2-3; 8 bases fit TRBD1. J lost 1 base, V lost 3 bases, and 3 bases had no gene match. The germline V gene has CDR1 MRHNA and CDR2 SNTAGT. The CDR3 is 15 residues long.

This sequence joins TRBV30 and TRBJ2-7, with 13 bases fitting TRBD2. The J segment lost 3 bases and the V segment lost 4 bases, leaving 3 bases of the junction unmatched. The CDR3 runs 14 residues. CDR1 and CDR2 (germline): GTSNPN, SVGIG (reference sequence). This chain's CDR3 is CAWTRTSGGYEQYF. CDR3 bases: TGTGCCTGGACCAGGACTAGCGGGGGCTACGAGCAGTACTTC. Full variable domain (remainder filled in from reference TRBV30 and TRBJ2-7): SQTIHQWPATLVQPVGSPLSLECTVEGTSNPNLYWYRQAAGRGLQLLFYSVGIGQISSEVPQNLSASRPQDRQFILSSKKLLLSDSGFYLCAWTRTSGGYEQYFGPGTRLTVT.

The chain is built from TRBV9 and TRBJ2-3, with TRBD2 matching over 12 bases. The CDR3 runs to 15 residues. CDR1 is SGDLS, CDR2 YYNGEE, per germline. The V segment lost 2 bases and the J segment 3 bases; nucleotides outside the gene matches: 1. The CDR3, as DNA: TGTGCCAGCAGCGTCGGGACTAGCGGGACAGATACGCAGTATTTT. Translation gives CASSVGTSGTDTQYF.

The V and J genes are TRBV5-1 and TRBJ2-1; possible D gene TRBD2, 6 bases. The V and J ends lost 1 base and 1 base respectively, with 9 bases between them. Germline CDR1 and CDR2: SGHRS and YFSETQ. The CDR3 extends over 15 amino acids. The CDR3 region is CASSLLAGSYNEQFF. As DNA, the CDR3 is TGCGCCAGCAGCTTGCTCGCGGGGTCCTACAATGAGCAGTTCTTC.

The rearrangement uses TRBV7-2 and TRBJ2-3, with 15 bases that match TRBD2. After removal of 0 bases from V and 0 bases from J, the junction contained 10 bases not matched to a gene. The CDR3 extends over 21 amino acids. From germline, CDR1 is SGHTA and CDR2 FQGNSA. The CDR3 nucleotides are TGTGCCAGCAGCTTAGCGCCCGGACTAGCGGGGGGGCATGGCAGCACAGATACGCAGTATTTT. This translates into CASSLAPGLAGGHGSTDTQYF. The variable domain in full, completed from reference TRBV7-2 and TRBJ2-3, reads GAGVSQSPSNKVTEKGKDVELRCDPISGHTALYWYRQSLGQGLEFLIYFQGNSAPDKSGLPSDRFSAERTGGSVSTLTIQRTQQEDSAVYLCASSLAPGLAGGHGSTDTQYFGPGTRLTVL.

The V and J genes are TRBV29-1 and TRBJ1-1; 7 bases match TRBD1. The germline gives CDR1 SQVTM, CDR2 ANQGSEA. The length of the CDR3 is 11 residues. Trimming cost V 7 bases and J 4 bases; bases outside gene matches: 3. For the CDR3, the DNA is TGCAGCGCCGGGACAGCCACTGAAGCTTTCTTT. Its translation: CSAGTATEAFF.

The rearrangement joins TRBV13 to TRBJ1-2, with 8 bases lining up with TRBD1. This CDR3 has 16 residues. Germline assignment: CDR1 PRHDT and CDR2 FYEKMQ (reference sequence). V shed 4 bases and J 2 bases; nucleotides not matched to a gene: 9. The CDR3 sequence is CASSYLTGELNYGYTF. CDR3 coding DNA: TGTGCCAGCAGCTACCTGACAGGGGAGTTAAACTATGGCTACACCTTC.

The gene calls are TRBV5-5 and TRBJ2-1; D may be TRBD2 (7 bases). This CDR3 spans 17 amino acids. Trimming left V 3 bases short and J 2 bases short, with 18 bases between. The germline V gene encodes CDR1 SGHKS and CDR2 YYEKEE (reference sequence). CDR3 DNA sequence: TGTGCCAGCAGCTCCGGGGGGCAATTGAGCGCCTACAATGAGCAGTTCTTC. This gives the protein CASSSGGQLSAYNEQFF.

The chain couples TRBV5-4 to TRBJ2-5; 10 bases match TRBD1. Unmatched junction bases numbered 12, after V lost 4 bases and J lost 6 bases. CDR1 is SGHNT, CDR2 YYREEE, per germline (reference sequence). The CDR3 totals 16 residues. The CDR3 reads CASSRGGQGGGKTQYF. The CDR3 DNA follows: TGTGCCAGCAGCCGTGGCGGACAGGGGGGCGGGAAGACCCAGTACTTC.

This chain uses TRBV28 with TRBJ2-5; 7 nucleotides agree with TRBD2. The CDR3 covers 14 residues. After removal of 10 bases from V and 3 bases from J, the junction contained 11 bases not matched to a gene. Germline values: CDR1 MDHEN, CDR2 SYDVKM. The CDR3 nucleotides read TGTGCCACCTCCGAGGCTAGCGGAAAAGAGACCCAGTACTTC. Its translation: CATSEASGKETQYF.

The CDR3 protein is CASSSRVVGYGYTF. In DNA, the CDR3 is TGTGCCAGCAGCTCCAGGGTGGTCGGCTATGGCTACACCTTC. V usage is TRBV5-4 and J usage is TRBJ1-2; TRBD1 is a possible D gene (5 bases). Germline CDR1 reads SGHNT; CDR2 reads YYREEE (reference sequence). The CDR3 extends over 14 amino acids. Trimming stripped 3 bases from V and 4 bases from J, with 13 bases between.

This chain joins TRBV5-1 and TRBJ2-7; 8 nucleotides match TRBD1. Per germline, CDR1 SGHRS and CDR2 YFSETQ. V trimming: 0 bases; J trimming: 3 bases; junction bases outside the gene matches: 5. The CDR3 has 15 residues. The CDR3 is CASSLVPGGGYEQYF. The CDR3 DNA follows: TGCGCCAGCAGCTTGGTTCCAGGGGGCGGCTACGAGCAGTACTTC.

The chain carries TRBV7-3 and TRBJ2-5; D not certain. V was cut by 2 bases and J by 4 bases, with 8 bases left in between. Germline V gene lookup returns CDR1 SGHTA and CDR2 FQGTGA. The CDR3 is made up of 13 amino acids. CDR3 amino acids: CASSLAQAETQYF. In nucleotides, the CDR3 is TGTGCCAGCAGCTTAGCCCAAGCAGAGACCCAGTACTTC.

This rearrangement joins TRBV6-5 to TRBJ2-3, with TRBD2 identical over 10 bases. This CDR3 has 15 residues. V lost 4 bases to trimming and J lost 2 bases; unmatched junction nucleotides: 3. Per germline, CDR1 MNHEY and CDR2 SVGAGI. The CDR3 nucleotides read TGTGCCAGCAGTTTAGCGGGGGGAACCACAGATACGCAGTATTTT. It is translated as CASSLAGGTTDTQYF.

The chain uses TRBV18 and TRBJ2-7; 9 bases line up with TRBD2. CDR1 is KGHSH, CDR2 LQKENI, per germline. After removal of 6 bases from V and 2 bases from J, the junction contained 5 bases not matched to a gene. The CDR3 has 14 amino acids. This chain's CDR3 is CASSAGTSTYEQYF. CDR3 nucleotides: TGTGCCAGCTCGGCCGGGACTAGCACCTACGAGCAGTACTTC. The full variable domain, with the rest looked up from reference TRBV18 and TRBJ2-7, is NAGVMQNPRHLVRRRGQEARLRCSPMKGHSHVYWYRQLPEEGLKFMVYLQKENIIDESGMPKERFSAEFPKEGPSILRIQQVVRGDSAAYFCASSAGTSTYEQYFGPGTRLTVT.

The genes are TRBV20-1 and TRBJ2-7; D call uncertain. The CDR3 is made up of 11 amino acids. Per germline, CDR1 DFQATT and CDR2 SNEGSKA (reference sequence). The V gene lost 3 bases and the J gene lost 3 bases, with 6 bases spanning the gap. The CDR3 loop is CSARTSYEQYF. CDR3 sequence (DNA): TGCAGTGCTAGGACAAGCTACGAGCAGTACTTC.

The V gene is TRBV5-1, the J gene TRBJ2-3; TRBD1 aligns across 8 bases. The junction had 9 bases not matched to a gene; V was cut back by 3 bases and J by 3 bases. The CDR3 length is 16 residues. Per germline, CDR1 SGHRS and CDR2 YFSETQ. The CDR3 DNA follows: TGCGCCAGCAGCTCCGGGACAGGCTCTAGTACAGATACGCAGTATTTT. This encodes CASSSGTGSSTDTQYF.

This clone was found once. This chain uses TRBV3-1 (or the pseudogene TRBV3-2) with TRBJ1-1; TRBD1 is a possible D gene (5 bases). Germline V CDR1 and CDR2: LGHDT, YNNKEL (reference sequence). With 2 bases removed from V and 5 bases from J, the gap between germline ends came to 9 bases. This CDR3 spans 13 amino acids. CDR3 residues: CASSQRGGTEAFF. The CDR3 bases are TGTGCCAGCAGCCAAAGGGGAGGGACTGAAGCTTTCTTT.

V gene TRBV7-9 combines with J gene TRBJ1-5; D call uncertain. The germline gives CDR1 SEHNR, CDR2 FQNEAQ (reference sequence). Trimming stripped 1 base from V and 0 bases from J, with 16 bases between. The CDR3 runs 18 residues. CDR3: CASSLGARYSYSNQPQHF. The CDR3 DNA reads as TGTGCCAGCAGCTTAGGTGCCCGATACAGTTATAGCAATCAGCCCCAGCATTTT.

The chain is built from TRBV2 and TRBJ1-1; D not resolved. With 5 bases removed from V and 5 bases from J, the gap between germline ends came to 6 bases. Germline lookup yields CDR1 SNHLY and CDR2 FYNNEI. The CDR3 runs 11 residues. The CDR3 DNA reads as TGTGCCAGCAGTTCCCAGACTGAAGCTTTCTTT. It is translated as CASSSQTEAFF.

V usage is TRBV6-5 and J usage is TRBJ1-2, with D maybe TRBD1 (6 bases). Trimming removed 6 bases at V and 0 bases at J, with 14 bases between. Germline V gene sequence: CDR1 MNHEY, CDR2 SVGAGI. The CDR3 extends over 15 amino acids. The CDR3 sequence is CASSLDRPANYGYTF. DNA of the CDR3: TGTGCCAGCAGCCTTGACAGGCCAGCTAACTATGGCTACACCTTC.

J is TRBJ2-3 and V is TRBV11-1; TRBD2 matches 11 bases. CDR3 length: 16 amino acids. Germline V gene data show CDR1 as SGHAT and CDR2 as FQDESV (reference sequence). V dropped 2 bases and J dropped 1; count of bases not matched to a gene: 2. The CDR3 sequence is CASSLLTSGGTDTQYF. CDR3 in DNA: TGTGCCAGCAGCTTACTGACTAGCGGGGGCACAGATACGCAGTATTTT.

The chain recombines TRBV19 with TRBJ1-5; possibly TRBD1 for D (6 bases). The germline V gene encodes CDR1 LNHDA and CDR2 SQIVND (reference sequence). This CDR3 has 14 amino acids. V was trimmed by 9 bases and J by 6 bases, leaving 18 bases between them. CDR3 sequence (DNA): TGTGCCAGCAAAGAACAGGGAAGAAGTCAGCCCCAGCATTTT. Residues: CASKEQGRSQPQHF. The full variable domain, completed using reference TRBV19 and TRBJ1-5, is DGGITQSPKYLFRKEGQNVTLSCEQNLNHDAMYWYRQDPGQGLRLIYYSQIVNDFQKGDIAEGYSVSREKKESFPLTVTSAQKNPTAFYLCASKEQGRSQPQHFGDGTRLSIL.

This clone was seen just once. The chain has TRBV5-1 and TRBJ1-1, with TRBD1 identical over 10 bases. Germline lookup yields CDR1 SGHRS and CDR2 YFSETQ. This CDR3 has 13 amino acids. V lost 6 bases and J lost 8; bases outside the gene matches: 7. The CDR3 loop is CASMKDRGHEAFF. The CDR3 coding sequence is TGCGCCAGCATGAAAGACAGGGGGCACGAAGCTTTCTTT.

This clone was detected once. This chain connects TRBV19 to TRBJ2-7, with 9 bases identical to TRBD1. V shed 10 bases and J 8 bases; nucleotides not matched to a gene: 9. The germline gives CDR1 LNHDA, CDR2 SQIVND (reference sequence). This CDR3 is built from 12 residues. DNA of the CDR3: TGTGCCACCGCGGGGACAGGGTTTCAGCAGTACTTC. Protein product: CATAGTGFQQYF.

V is TRBV11-2 and J is TRBJ2-3, with 10 nucleotides matching TRBD2. The V segment lost 5 bases and the J segment 5 bases; nucleotides outside the gene matches: 7. The CDR3 totals 15 residues. Germline CDR1 is SGHAT and CDR2 is FQNNGV. The CDR3 loop reads CASSQAGGRGDTQYF. For the CDR3, the DNA is TGTGCCAGCAGCCAAGCGGGGGGGCGAGGAGATACGCAGTATTTT.

This chain joins TRBV5-6 and TRBJ2-7; 8 bases agree with TRBD1. J was trimmed by 1 base and V by 3 bases; bases with no gene match: 3. From germline, CDR1 is SGHDT and CDR2 YYEEEE. The CDR3 spans 14 residues. The CDR3 nucleotides read TGTGCCAGCAGCTGGACAGGGCCGTCCTACGAGCAGTACTTC. It specifies CASSWTGPSYEQYF.